Sequencing of this TCR beta chain was carried out in a study of blood T cells in healthy people across ages. Notes on this clonotype: Antigen: not known.

The CDR3 length is 15 residues. V shed 5 bases, J shed 5 bases, and the junction held 10 bases outside the gene matches. Germline CDR1 is LNHDA and CDR2 is SQIVND (reference sequence). Study outcomes and limitations: The study could not conclusively compare naive and antigen-experienced cells, given its unsorted PBMCs.

The authors ran a second PCR of about 6 to 11 cycles using a sample-barcoded 5' primer and a J-beta primer mix. Tags on each cDNA molecule came from a template-switch adaptor with 12 random nucleotides. TCRdb ran MiXCR on the 5' RACE reads and lists one entry per CDR3 protein. The sample carries approximately 800,000 distinct CDR3 sequences, roughly 25% recorded once. This sample also belongs to another study, concerning T cells of mothers and their children.

The TCR comes from a boy aged 5-17 years in good health. This chain connects TRBV19 to TRBJ2-3, with 7 bases fitting TRBD1. The sequencing sample was made of blood. This chain's CDR3 is CASSPGQARGDTQYF. Written as DNA, the CDR3 is TGTGCCAGTAGTCCAGGACAGGCCCGAGGAGATACGCAGTATTTT.